A selection of T cell receptor beta chains follows, all from one sample in a study of blood T cell repertoires in COVID-19. Measured with immunoSEQ multiplex PCR; TCRdb has only the in-frame clones, and not every one. The sample lists a few hundred thousand clones, 70% to 90% seen once, with around 2.1% in the top ten. Sequenced material: PBMCs or T cells enriched from blood (not recorded which). These receptors came from a man younger than 45 who had recovered from COVID-19. CDR3s include the opening cysteine and the closing phenylalanine or tryptophan. D genes are given only for firm matches. Some rows mark clone size as missing; the rest say once, few, many or name a class of expanded clone.

>TRBJ1-3|few|TRBV2|NA
TGTGCCAGCAGGGAGTCAGTGGGAAACACCATATATTTT
CASRESVGNTIYF
>TRBJ1-2|NA|TRBV2|NA
TGTGCCAGCAGTGCAGGGGACTATGGCTACACCTTC
CASSAGDYGYTF
>TRBJ1-2|NA|TRBV9|NA
TGTGCCAGCAGCGTAGGTGTGACATCAGGCTACACCTTC
CASSVGVTSGYTF
>TRBJ1-1|NA|TRBV2|NA
TGTGCCAGCAGTGAAGATTCCGCAGGGGTAACTGAAGCTTTCTTT
CASSEDSAGVTEAFF
>TRBJ2-7|NA|TRBV6-5|TRBD1
TGTGCCAGCAGTTCCGGGACAGGGGGTTCCCACGAGCAGTACTTC
CASSSGTGGSHEQYF
>TRBJ2-1|NA|TRBV7-3|TRBD2
TGTGCCAGCAGCTCCGGTAGCGGGGGGGTTTACAATGAGCAGTTCTTC
CASSSGSGGVYNEQFF
>TRBJ2-2|once|TRBV3-1/TRBV3-2|TRBD1
TGTGCCAGCAGCCGAACAGGGGGCACCGGGGAGCTGTTTTTT
CASSRTGGTGELFF
>TRBJ2-1|NA|TRBV9|NA
TGTGCCAGCAGCGTAGAATACAGGGACAATGAGCAGTTCTTC
CASSVEYRDNEQFF
>TRBJ1-5|NA|TRBV4-1|NA
TGCGCCAGCAGCCAAGAGGGCACTTTATCCGGGCCCCAGCATTTT
CASSQEGTLSGPQHF
>TRBJ1-3|once|TRBV4-3|NA
TGCGCCAGCAGCCAAGAGCTCGCCAGGGTTGCTGGAAACACCATATATTTT
CASSQELARVAGNTIYF
>TRBJ1-2|NA|TRBV27|TRBD1
TGTGCCAGCGGTGGGACAGGGGGCGGCGAAAGGGGCTACACCTTC
CASGGTGGGERGYTF
>TRBJ2-3|few|TRBV4-2|NA
TGTGCCAGCAGCCAAGGGCTAGACACAGATACGCAGTATTTT
CASSQGLDTDTQYF
>TRBJ1-5|NA|TRBV19|NA
TGTGCCAGTAGCTGGGGGGGGTATAGCAATCAGCCCCAGCATTTT
CASSWGGYSNQPQHF
>TRBJ2-5|NA|TRBV7-8|NA
TGTGCCAGCAGCCTCGAGCGCACCGAGGAGACCCAGTACTTC
CASSLERTEETQYF
>TRBJ1-5|NA|TRBV6-1|NA
TGTGCCAGCAGTGAAAATAGCTGGACAAGGGGTAATATAAATCAGCCCCAGCATTTT
CASSENSWTRGNINQPQHF
>TRBJ2-7|NA|TRBV9|TRBD1
TGTGCCAGCAGCGTAGGCCAGGGGGTGTTGGACGAGCAGTACTTC
CASSVGQGVLDEQYF
>TRBJ2-7|NA|TRBV5-6|TRBD1
TGTGCCAGCACCCGGGACAGGGCGTACGAGCAGTACTTC
CASTRDRAYEQYF
>TRBJ1-3|NA|TRBV9|NA
TGTGCCAGCAGCGTAGGAGGGTACGGAAACACCATATATTTT
CASSVGGYGNTIYF
>TRBJ1-1|NA|TRBV5-1|NA
TGCGCCAGCAGCTTGGGCACTAACACTGAAGCTTTCTTT
CASSLGTNTEAFF
>TRBJ1-4|NA|TRBV3-1/TRBV3-2|NA
TGTGCCAGCAGCTTGACAGGTGCAACTAATGAAAAACTGTTTTTT
CASSLTGATNEKLFF
>TRBJ2-7|NA|TRBV7-8|NA
TGTGCCAGCAGTTCCGCCTACGAGCAGTACTTC
CASSSAYEQYF
>TRBJ2-7|NA|TRBV27|NA
TGTGCCAGCAGCCGATCGGGGGGCAACTTCTACGAGCAGTACTTC
CASSRSGGNFYEQYF
>TRBJ1-2|NA|TRBV29-1|NA
TGCAGCTCCGAGACCAGGGGTAACTATGGCTACACCTTC
CSSETRGNYGYTF
>TRBJ2-3|NA|TRBV5-1|TRBD2
TGCGCCAGCAGCCTACCTGGACTAGCGGGGCGAACAGATACGCAGTATTTT
CASSLPGLAGRTDTQYF
>TRBJ2-1|NA|TRBV7-2|NA
TGTGCCAGCAGCTTAGATAACAGGGGGGGTGAGCAGTTCTTC
CASSLDNRGGEQFF
>TRBJ2-5|NA|TRBV27|TRBD1
TGTGCCAGCAGGACGGGACAGGGAGAGACCCAGTACTTC
CASRTGQGETQYF
>TRBJ1-5|NA|TRBV5-5|NA
TGTGCCAGCAGACTTACAGACAATCAGCCCCAGCATTTT
CASRLTDNQPQHF
>TRBJ1-2|NA|TRBV2|TRBD1
TGTGCCAGCATTCGACAGGGCAACTATGGCTACACCTTC
CASIRQGNYGYTF
>TRBJ2-5|NA|TRBV27|TRBD2
TGTGCCAGCAGTTTACTAGCGGGGTTCCAAGAGACCCAGTACTTC
CASSLLAGFQETQYF
>TRBJ1-2|NA|TRBV4-1|TRBD1
TGCGCCAGCAGCCGGGAGGAAGGGACAGGGTCCTACACCTTC
CASSREEGTGSYTF
>TRBJ1-4|NA|TRBV5-5|NA
TGTGCCAGCAGCTTGGGGGGAGTAACTAATGAAAAACTGTTTTTT
CASSLGGVTNEKLFF
>TRBJ2-1|few|TRBV12-3/TRBV12-4|NA
TGTGCCAGCACGAGGACAGACAATGAGCAGTTCTTC
CASTRTDNEQFF
>TRBJ2-5|NA|TRBV14|NA
TGTGCCAGCAGCCAAGAAGGGGCCAGGGGCCTTCTTGAGACCCAGTACTTC
CASSQEGARGLLETQYF
>TRBJ2-3|NA|TRBV3-1/TRBV3-2|NA
TGTGCCAGCAGCCAGATACCCGGGACATTCAGCACAGATACGCAGTATTTT
CASSQIPGTFSTDTQYF
>TRBJ2-7|NA|TRBV7-2|TRBD1
TGTGCCAGCAGCTTCGCCGACAGGGTAGGCGAGCAGTACTTC
CASSFADRVGEQYF
>TRBJ2-1|once|TRBV20-1|TRBD2
TGCAGTGCTAGTGGGCTAGCGGGGGGCAATGAGCAGTTCTTC
CSASGLAGGNEQFF
>TRBJ2-1|NA|TRBV2|NA
TGTGCCAGCAGCCGGAACAGCAATGAGCAGTTCTTC
CASSRNSNEQFF
>TRBJ1-6|many|TRBV7-8|NA
TGTGCCAGCAGCTCCAACGCGGAAAAATACTCACCCCTCCACTTT
CASSSNAEKYSPLHF